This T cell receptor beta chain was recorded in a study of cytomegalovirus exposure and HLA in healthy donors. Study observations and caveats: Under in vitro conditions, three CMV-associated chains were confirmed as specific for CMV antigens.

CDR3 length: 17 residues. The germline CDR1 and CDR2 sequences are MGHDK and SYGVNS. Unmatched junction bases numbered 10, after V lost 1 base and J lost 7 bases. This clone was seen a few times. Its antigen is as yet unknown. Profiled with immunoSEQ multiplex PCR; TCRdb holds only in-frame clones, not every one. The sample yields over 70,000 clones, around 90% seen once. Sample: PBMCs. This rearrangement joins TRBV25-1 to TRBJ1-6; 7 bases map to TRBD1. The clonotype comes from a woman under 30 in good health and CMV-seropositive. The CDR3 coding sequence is TGTGCCAGCAGTGAATTATTGGCTGGGACAGCCAATTCACCCCTCCACTTT. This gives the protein CASSELLAGTANSPLHF.